This TCR beta chain was obtained from a study of OX40 agonist ivuxolimab in advanced cancers. The CDR3 totals 14 residues. V lost 9 bases, J lost 9 bases, and 21 bases lay in between. The germline CDR1 and CDR2 sequences are MNHNS and SASEGT. Assay used: immunoSEQ multiplex PCR; TCRdb lists only in-frame clones, some missing. The table includes about 68,000 clones, 83% detected once. The specimen was CD4+ or CD8+ T cells sorted from blood, collected in a trial of the OX40 agonist ivuxolimab. This TCR derives from an adult with an advanced solid tumor such as melanoma, head and neck, liver or kidney cancer. The chain couples TRBV6-1 to TRBJ1-3; D is undetermined. CDR3 region: CARKRGGSFGTIYF. CDR3 DNA sequence: TGTGCCAGAAAACGTGGAGGGAGCTTCGGCACCATATATTTT.